Sequencing of this TCR beta chain was carried out in a study of radiotherapy plus CTLA-4 blockade in lung cancer. Study details: Objective response rate was over 15%; disease control rate, around 31%. General study points: Per reports, early blood T cell clone dynamics, plus interferon-beta, forecast response most strongly. TCR clones originating in tumors grew in number in blood after radiotherapy plus ipilimumab.

Trimming removed 5 bases at V and 1 base at J, with 18 bases between. The V gene's germline CDR1 is SGHTA and CDR2 FQGNSA. CDR3 size: 17 residues. Points on this clone: The target antigen is unknown.

Chemo-refractory metastatic non-small-cell lung cancer patients received focal radiation with ipilimumab CTLA-4 blockade. The protocol was immunoSEQ multiplex PCR, while the TCRdb copy is restricted to in-frame clones and leaves out a portion. The table shows about 55,000 clones, with almost 85% occurring only once. This clonotype was obtained from a human donor with non-small cell lung cancer whose response to radiotherapy plus ipilimumab could not be evaluated. The chain carries TRBV7-2 and TRBJ1-3, with D possibly being TRBD1 (6 bases). This specimen was peripheral blood, taken from a patient treated with radiotherapy plus ipilimumab. CDR3 nucleotide sequence: TGTGCCAGCAGCCCTCACCAACAGGGATTGTCTGGAAACACCATATATTTT. Translating gives CASSPHQQGLSGNTIYF.